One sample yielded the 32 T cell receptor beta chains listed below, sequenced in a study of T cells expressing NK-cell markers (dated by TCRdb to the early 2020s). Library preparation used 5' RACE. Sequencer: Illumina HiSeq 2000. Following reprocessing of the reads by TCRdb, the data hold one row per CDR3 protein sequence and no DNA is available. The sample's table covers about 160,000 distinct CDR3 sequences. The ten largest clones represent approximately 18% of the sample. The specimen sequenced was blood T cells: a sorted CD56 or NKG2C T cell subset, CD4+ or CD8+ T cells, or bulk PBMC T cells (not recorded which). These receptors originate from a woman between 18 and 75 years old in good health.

The CDR3 sequence: CSARDGISGGADSYEQYF. V is TRBV20-1 and J is TRBJ2-7; TCRdb calls TRBD2, which cannot be checked without DNA. The CDR3 runs to 18 residues. Looked up from germline, CDR1 is DFQATT and CDR2 is SNEGSKA (reference sequence).

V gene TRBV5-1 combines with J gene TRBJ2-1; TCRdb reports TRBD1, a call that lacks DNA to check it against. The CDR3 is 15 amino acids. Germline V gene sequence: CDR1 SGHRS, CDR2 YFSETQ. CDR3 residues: CASSFSQGGGNEQFF. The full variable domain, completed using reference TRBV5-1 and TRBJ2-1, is KAGVTQTPRYLIKTRGQQVTLSCSPISGHRSVSWYQQTPGQGLQFLFEYFSETQRNKGNFPGRFSGRQFSNSRSEMNVSTLELGDSALYLCASSFSQGGGNEQFFGPGTRLTVL.

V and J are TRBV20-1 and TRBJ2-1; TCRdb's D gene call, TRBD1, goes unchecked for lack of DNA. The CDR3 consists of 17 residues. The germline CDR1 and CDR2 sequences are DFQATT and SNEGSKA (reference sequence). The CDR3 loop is CSAPWRGQGRVGNEQFF.

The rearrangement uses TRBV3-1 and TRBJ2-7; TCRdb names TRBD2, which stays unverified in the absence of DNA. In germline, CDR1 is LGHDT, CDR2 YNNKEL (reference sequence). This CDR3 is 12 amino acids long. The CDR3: CASSQGAGEQYF.

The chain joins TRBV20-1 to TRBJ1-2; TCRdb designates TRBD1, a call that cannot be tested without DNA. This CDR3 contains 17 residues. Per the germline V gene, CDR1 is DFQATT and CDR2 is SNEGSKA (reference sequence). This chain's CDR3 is CSASAGMGGYTNYGYTF.

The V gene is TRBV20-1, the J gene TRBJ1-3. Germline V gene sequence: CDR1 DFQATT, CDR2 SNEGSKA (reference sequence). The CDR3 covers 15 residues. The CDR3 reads CSAYPLRSSGNTIYF.

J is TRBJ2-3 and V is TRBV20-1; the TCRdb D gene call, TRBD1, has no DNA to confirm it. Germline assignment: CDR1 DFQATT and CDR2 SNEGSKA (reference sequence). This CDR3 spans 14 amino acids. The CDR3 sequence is CSASGGQRTDTQYF.

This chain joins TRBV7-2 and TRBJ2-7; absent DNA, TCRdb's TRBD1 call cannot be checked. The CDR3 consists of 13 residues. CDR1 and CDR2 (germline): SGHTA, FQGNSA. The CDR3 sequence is CASSFGQGYEQYF.

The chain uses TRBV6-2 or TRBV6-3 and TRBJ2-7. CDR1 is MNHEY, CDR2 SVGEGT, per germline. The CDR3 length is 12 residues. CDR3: CASSFGSYEQYF.

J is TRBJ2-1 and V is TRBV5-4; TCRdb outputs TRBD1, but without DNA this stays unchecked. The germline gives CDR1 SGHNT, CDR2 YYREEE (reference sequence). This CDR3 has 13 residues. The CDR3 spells CASSFTQGHEQFF.

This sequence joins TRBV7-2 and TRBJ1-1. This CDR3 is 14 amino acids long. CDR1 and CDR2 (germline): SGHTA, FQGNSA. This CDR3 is CASSQTSTNTEAFF.

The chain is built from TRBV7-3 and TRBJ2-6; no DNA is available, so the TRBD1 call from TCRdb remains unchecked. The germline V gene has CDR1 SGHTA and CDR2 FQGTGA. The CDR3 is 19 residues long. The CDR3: CASSLVFGTLSTGANVLTF.

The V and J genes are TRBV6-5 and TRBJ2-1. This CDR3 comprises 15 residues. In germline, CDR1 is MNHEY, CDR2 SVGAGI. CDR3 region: CASSYSGTSGTEQFF.

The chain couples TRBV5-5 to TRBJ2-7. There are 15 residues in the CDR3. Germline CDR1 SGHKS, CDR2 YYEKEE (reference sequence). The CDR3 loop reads CASSSQVVGVYEQYF.

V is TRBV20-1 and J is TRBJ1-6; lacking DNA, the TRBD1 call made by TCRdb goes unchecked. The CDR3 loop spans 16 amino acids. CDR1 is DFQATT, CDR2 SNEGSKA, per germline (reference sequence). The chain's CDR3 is CSAREERQGYNSPLHF.

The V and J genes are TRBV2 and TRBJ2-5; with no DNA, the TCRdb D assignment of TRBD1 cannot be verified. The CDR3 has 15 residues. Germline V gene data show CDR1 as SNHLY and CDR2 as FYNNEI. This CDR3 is CASSDRGQGQETQYF.

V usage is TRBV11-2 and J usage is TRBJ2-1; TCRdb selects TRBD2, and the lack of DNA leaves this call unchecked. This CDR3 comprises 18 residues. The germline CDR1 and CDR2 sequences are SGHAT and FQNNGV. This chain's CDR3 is CASSLLLAGAFSYNEQFF.

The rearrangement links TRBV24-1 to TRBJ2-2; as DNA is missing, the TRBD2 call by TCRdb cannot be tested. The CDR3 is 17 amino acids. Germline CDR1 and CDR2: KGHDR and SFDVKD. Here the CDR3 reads CATSDSGLAGPTGELFF.

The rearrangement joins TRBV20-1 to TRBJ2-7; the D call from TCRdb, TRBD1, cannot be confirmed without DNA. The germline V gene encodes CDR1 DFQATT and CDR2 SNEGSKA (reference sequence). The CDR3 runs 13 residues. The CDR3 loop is CSALRDSSDEQYF.

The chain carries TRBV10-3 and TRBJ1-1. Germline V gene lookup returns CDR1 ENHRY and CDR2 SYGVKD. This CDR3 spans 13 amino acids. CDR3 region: CAISEEEETEAFF.

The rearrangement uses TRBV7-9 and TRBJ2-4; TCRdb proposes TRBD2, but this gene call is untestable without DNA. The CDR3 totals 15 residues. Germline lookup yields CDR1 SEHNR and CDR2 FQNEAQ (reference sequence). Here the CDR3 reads CASRPLGAAKNIQYF. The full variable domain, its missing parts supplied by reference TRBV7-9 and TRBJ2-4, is DTGVSQNPRHKITKRGQNVTFRCDPISEHNRLYWYRQTLGQGPEFLTYFQNEAQLEKSRLLSDRFSAERPKGSFSTLEIQRTEQGDSAMYLCASRPLGAAKNIQYFGAGTRLSVL.

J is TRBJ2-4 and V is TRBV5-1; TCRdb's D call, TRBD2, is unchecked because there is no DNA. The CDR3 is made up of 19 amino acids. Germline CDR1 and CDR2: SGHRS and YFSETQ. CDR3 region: CASSPWTSGGASLKNIQYF.

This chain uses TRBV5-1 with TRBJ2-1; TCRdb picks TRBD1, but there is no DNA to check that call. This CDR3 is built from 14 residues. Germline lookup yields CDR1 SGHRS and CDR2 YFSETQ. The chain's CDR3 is CASSFDRDYNEQFF.

The CDR3 sequence: CASSFNQANEQYF. The chain has TRBV7-2 and TRBJ2-7. Looked up from germline, CDR1 is SGHTA and CDR2 is FQGNSA. The CDR3 runs 13 residues.

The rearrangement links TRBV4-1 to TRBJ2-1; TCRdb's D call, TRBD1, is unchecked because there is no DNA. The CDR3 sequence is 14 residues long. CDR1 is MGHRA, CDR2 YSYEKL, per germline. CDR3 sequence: CASSQDRGLGEQFF.

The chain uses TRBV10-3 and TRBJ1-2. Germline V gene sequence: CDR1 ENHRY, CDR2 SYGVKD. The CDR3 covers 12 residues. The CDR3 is CATLDGNYGYTF.

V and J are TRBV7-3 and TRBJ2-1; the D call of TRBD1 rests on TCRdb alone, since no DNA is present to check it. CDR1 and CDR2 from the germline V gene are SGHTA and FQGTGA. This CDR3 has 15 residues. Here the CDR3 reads CASSLRTATYNEQFF. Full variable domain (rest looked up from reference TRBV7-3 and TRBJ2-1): GAGVSQTPSNKVTEKGKYVELRCDPISGHTALYWYRQSLGQGPEFLIYFQGTGAADDSGLPNDRFFAVRPEGSVSTLKIQRTERGDSAVYLCASSLRTATYNEQFFGPGTRLTVL.

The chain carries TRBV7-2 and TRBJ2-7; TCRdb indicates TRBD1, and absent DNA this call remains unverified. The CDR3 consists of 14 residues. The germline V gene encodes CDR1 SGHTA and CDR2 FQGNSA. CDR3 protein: CASSPSGISYEQYF.

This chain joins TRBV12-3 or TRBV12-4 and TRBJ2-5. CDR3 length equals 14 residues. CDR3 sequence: CASSFSPEQETQYF.

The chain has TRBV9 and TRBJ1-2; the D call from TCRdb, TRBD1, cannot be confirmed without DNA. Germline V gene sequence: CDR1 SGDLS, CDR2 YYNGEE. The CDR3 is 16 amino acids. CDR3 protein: CASSEGERIIPYGYTF.

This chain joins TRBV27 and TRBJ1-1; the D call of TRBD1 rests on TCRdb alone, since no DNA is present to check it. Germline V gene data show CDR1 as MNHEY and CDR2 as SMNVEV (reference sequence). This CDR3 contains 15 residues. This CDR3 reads CASSPHRGLNTEAFF.

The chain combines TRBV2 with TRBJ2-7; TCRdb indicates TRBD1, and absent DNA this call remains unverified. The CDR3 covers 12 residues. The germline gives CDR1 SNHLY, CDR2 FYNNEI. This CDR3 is CASRRQTYEQYF.